The sample holds a few counts of the clone carrying this T cell receptor (beta chain). These data originate in a study of T cells in Graves' hyperthyroidism and ophthalmopathy. Amplification yielded TCR beta CDR3 regions, with RNA transcripts as the source. When the TCR CDR3 underwent first-round RT-PCR, the HTBI primer set was used. MiXCR, run by TCRdb on the multiplex PCR reads, gives a single entry per CDR3 protein. The sample holds about 720,000 distinct CDR3 sequences, about 15% seen once. Trimming took off 5 bases at V and 0 bases at J, with 8 bases between the two ends. Germline-derived CDR1 and CDR2 are SGHNT and YYREEE (reference sequence). The CDR3 consists of 14 residues.

Sequencing was done on a sample of blood. The TCR comes from a man aged 18 to 29 with Graves' hyperthyroidism. This chain joins TRBV5-4 and TRBJ2-2; D might be TRBD2 (5 bases). The CDR3 nucleotides read TGTGCCAGCAGACCCGGGACGAACACCGGGGAGCTGTTTTTT. Amino acids: CASRPGTNTGELFF.